The present TCR beta chain was sequenced within a study of blood T cell repertoires in COVID-19 (dated by TCRdb to 2020 to 2021). In the study overall: Samples covering the acute and convalescent phases of COVID-19 were provided by collaborators in the United States, Italy and Spain. The material from the prospective study consisted of cDNA or gDNA derived from T cells, B-cell-depleted T cells, or PBMCs. Sample metadata almost always included a de-identified subject ID, COVID-19 status, age in years and sex. Where available, HLA class I and class II types were taken from metadata supplied by the sample provider and were not determined by assay-based typing. Subjects who had been exposed to COVID-19, were actively infected with it, or had recovered from it provided the deeply sampled blood TCRbeta repertoires that made up the dataset. The samples were drawn from the first 160 participants of the ongoing ImmuneRACE study and from 1,254 subjects provided by 6 global collaborators. A freely available public database, intended as a resource for researchers studying the immune response to SARS-CoV-2, is where the repertoires were released. The investigation overall reported the following: The amount of clinical and demographic metadata varied by source and participant and was provided uncurated.

Collaborating institutions collected whole blood in K2EDTA tubes following their own protocols. For TCRbeta analysis, collaborators shipped samples as frozen whole blood, isolated PBMCs, or DNA extracted from either of those sample types. Germline trimming: 1 base from V, 1 base from J; junction bases outside gene matches: 4. The CDR3 sequence holds 15 residues, the cysteine and phenylalanine included. Just the 45-base CDR3 DNA is kept, in frame starting at base 1. Reading the germline V gene (reference sequence) gives CDR1 LNHDA and CDR2 SQIVND. TCRbeta CDR3 regions were amplified from genomic DNA by means of the immunoSEQ Assay, a bias-controlled multiplex PCR. As for the authors' bioinformatics: The number of nucleated cells in each sample was estimated from the amplification of reference gene primers within the assay. To quantify the absolute abundance of each unique TCRbeta CDR3 rearrangement, sequence reads were collapsed and filtered. For each sample, productive Simpson clonality was calculated by taking the square root of Simpson's diversity index across productive rearrangements. This is the immuneACCESS table as TCRdb keeps it, with only in-frame sequences that have V and J called. A part of the clones is gone; compared with another copy, unresolved V genes explain less than half, and the rest is unexplained. That table is the source of V, J and clone size, and D and trimming were worked out from the DNA. The sample data list over 60,000 clones, and around 86% of these were observed just once. The biggest ten clones account for roughly 10% of the sample.

Comments on this clone: What antigen it recognizes has not been identified. No quality values exist for individual bases; no much larger clone is one base distant.

This TCR derives from a man aged 65 to 85 with active or convalescent COVID-19. The V gene is TRBV19 and the J gene is TRBJ2-7; TRBD1 agrees with 7 junctional bases. Sequencing was carried out using peripheral blood. The CDR3 protein: CASSIVGGTSYEQYF. The bases read TGTGCCAGTAGTATAGTAGGGGGCACGTCCTACGAGCAGTACTTC.